This T cell receptor beta chain comes out of a study of tumor and adjacent non-tumor tissue in lung cancer. Remarks on this clonotype: A read error may produce the germline difference seen at one junction end.

This sample's RNA came from whole unsorted tissue. Looked up from germline, CDR1 is DFQATT and CDR2 is SNEGSKA (reference sequence). The CDR3 runs 13 residues. A modified ARM-PCR protocol with three rounds of nested PCR amplified TCRbeta. TCRdb recomputed calls from the multiplex PCR reads with MiXCR, one row per CDR3 protein. The sample yields 100,000 to 120,000 distinct CDR3 sequences, over 70% seen once. The chain employs TRBV20-1 and TRBJ2-1; D unclear. The clonotype was recovered from a man in his 70s with non-small cell lung cancer. The sequenced sample consisted of lung tumor tissue. CDR3 DNA: TGCAGTGCTTCTACGGTTTCCTACAATGAGCAGCTCTTC. This codes for CSASTVSYNEQLF.